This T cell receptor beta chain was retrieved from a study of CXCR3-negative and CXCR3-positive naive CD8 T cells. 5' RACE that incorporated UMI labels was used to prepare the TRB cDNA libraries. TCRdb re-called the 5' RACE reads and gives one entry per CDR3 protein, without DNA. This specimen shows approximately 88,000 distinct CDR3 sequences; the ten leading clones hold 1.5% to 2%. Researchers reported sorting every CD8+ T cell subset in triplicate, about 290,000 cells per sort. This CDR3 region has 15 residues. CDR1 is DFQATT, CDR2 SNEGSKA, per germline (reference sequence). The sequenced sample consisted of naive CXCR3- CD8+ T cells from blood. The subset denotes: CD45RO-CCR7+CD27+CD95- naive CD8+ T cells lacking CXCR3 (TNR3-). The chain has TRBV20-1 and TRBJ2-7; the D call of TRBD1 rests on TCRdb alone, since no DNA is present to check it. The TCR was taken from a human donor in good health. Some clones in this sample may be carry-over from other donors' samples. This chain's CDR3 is CSAPNKQSTVYEQYF.